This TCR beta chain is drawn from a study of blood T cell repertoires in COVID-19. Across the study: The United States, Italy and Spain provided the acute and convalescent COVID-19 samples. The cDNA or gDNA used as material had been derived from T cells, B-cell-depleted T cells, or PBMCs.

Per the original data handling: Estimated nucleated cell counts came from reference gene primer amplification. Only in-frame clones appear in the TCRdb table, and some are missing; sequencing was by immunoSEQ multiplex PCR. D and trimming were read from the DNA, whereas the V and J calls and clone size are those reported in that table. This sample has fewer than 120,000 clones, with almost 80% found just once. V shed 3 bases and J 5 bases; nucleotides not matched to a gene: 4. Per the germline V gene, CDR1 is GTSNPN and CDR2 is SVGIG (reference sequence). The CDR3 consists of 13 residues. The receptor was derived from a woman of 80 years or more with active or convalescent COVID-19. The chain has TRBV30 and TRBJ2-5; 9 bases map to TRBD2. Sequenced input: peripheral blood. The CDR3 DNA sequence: TGTGCCTGGAGCGTAGCGGGAGTGGAGACCCAGTACTTC. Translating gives CAWSVAGVETQYF. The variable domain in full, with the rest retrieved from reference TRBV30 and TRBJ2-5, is SQTIHQWPATLVQPVGSPLSLECTVEGTSNPNLYWYRQAAGRGLQLLFYSVGIGQISSEVPQNLSASRPQDRQFILSSKKLLLSDSGFYLCAWSVAGVETQYFGPGTRLLVL.